The 2 T cell receptor beta chains presented below share a single source sample, sequenced in a study of cytomegalovirus exposure and HLA in healthy donors. The PCR employed 60 Vbeta primers together with 13 Jbeta primers. Assay: immunoSEQ multiplex PCR; the TCRdb copy retains only in-frame clones and omits some. The profile shows about 190,000 clones, about nine tenths of them singletons. Source material: PBMCs. Receptors were obtained from a man between 25 and 39 years old in good health and CMV-seronegative.

CDR3 sequence: CASSYFGGRETQYF. CDR3 DNA: TGTGCCAGCAGTTATTTTGGGGGGAGGGAGACCCAGTACTTC. The chain recombines TRBV6-8 with TRBJ2-5; TRBD2 might be the D (6 bases). This CDR3 has 14 amino acids. Between the trimmed V and J ends, which lost 3 bases and 5 bases, there was a span of 13 bases. CDR1 is MNHGY, CDR2 SAAAGT, per germline.

This clone has just one count. This chain links TRBV28 with TRBJ1-1; TRBD1 matches 9 bases. In germline, CDR1 is MDHEN, CDR2 SYDVKM. Losses at the gene ends were 6 bases for V and 4 bases for J; bases not matched to a gene: 3. The CDR3 runs 13 residues. CDR3 DNA sequence: TGTGCCAGCAGCCGGGACAGGGTCACTGAAGCTTTCTTT. Amino acids: CASSRDRVTEAFF.